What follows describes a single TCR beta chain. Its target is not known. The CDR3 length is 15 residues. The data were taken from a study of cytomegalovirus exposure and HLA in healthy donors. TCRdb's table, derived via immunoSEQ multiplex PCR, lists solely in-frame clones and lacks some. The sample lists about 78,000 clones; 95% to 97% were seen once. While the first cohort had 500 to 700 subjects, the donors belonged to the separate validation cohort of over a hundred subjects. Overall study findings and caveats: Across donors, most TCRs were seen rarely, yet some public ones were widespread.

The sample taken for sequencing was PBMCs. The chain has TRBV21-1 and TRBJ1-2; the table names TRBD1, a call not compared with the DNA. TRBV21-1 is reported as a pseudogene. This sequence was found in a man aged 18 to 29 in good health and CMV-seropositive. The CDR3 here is CASSRDSYPFYGYTF. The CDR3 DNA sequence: TGTGCCAGCAGCAGGGACAGCTATCCCTTCTATGGCTACACCTTC.